These 21 T cell receptor beta chains were all obtained from the same sample, sequenced in a study of OX40 agonist ivuxolimab in advanced cancers. The library relied on the immunoSEQ multiplex PCR assay. The table was pulled from immuneACCESS by TCRdb, which kept in-frame rearrangements only. Such tables lose some clones; where checked, under half of the loss comes from unresolved V genes, and the rest has no known cause. The sample has fewer than 40,000 clones on record, over 60% of them singletons. The ten top clones hold roughly 23% of the sample. Specimen: CD4+ or CD8+ T cells sorted from blood, collected in a trial of the OX40 agonist ivuxolimab. The receptors were gathered from an adult with an advanced solid tumor such as melanoma, head and neck, liver or kidney cancer.

V is TRBV5-1 and J is TRBJ1-2; possible D gene TRBD1, 6 bases. The CDR3 is made up of 15 amino acids. Germline V lookup: CDR1 SGHRS, CDR2 YFSETQ. V shed 0 bases and J shed 6 bases, with 15 bases lying between them. CDR3 sequence reads: CASSLEAQGRNGYTF. The CDR3 nucleotides are TGCGCCAGCAGCTTGGAAGCCCAGGGGAGAAATGGCTACACCTTC.

This rearrangement joins TRBV5-1 to TRBJ2-1, with TRBD2 matching 12 bases. The V gene's germline CDR1 is SGHRS and CDR2 YFSETQ. This CDR3 contains 17 residues. Losses at the gene ends were 1 base for V and 8 bases for J; bases not matched to a gene: 10. The CDR3 protein is CASSLPGPSGGADEQFF. CDR3 sequence (DNA): TGCGCCAGCAGCTTGCCTGGTCCTAGCGGGGGGGCCGATGAGCAGTTCTTC.

The chain carries TRBV6-5 and TRBJ2-1, with D possibly being TRBD2 (5 bases). Germline V CDR1 and CDR2: MNHEY, SVGAGI. Trimming took 2 bases from V and 6 from J, leaving 14 bases between them. The CDR3 has 15 residues. CDR3 protein: CASSYGIGGFNEQFF. The CDR3 nucleotides are TGTGCCAGCAGTTACGGAATTGGCGGGTTCAATGAGCAGTTCTTC.

This sequence joins TRBV9 and TRBJ2-7; D remains ambiguous. V was pared by 4 bases and J by 3 bases, with 17 bases between. The CDR3 has 15 residues. Germline V gene lookup returns CDR1 SGDLS and CDR2 YYNGEE. CDR3 region: CASSPTDYLYYEQYF. The CDR3 nucleotides are TGTGCCAGCAGCCCAACAGATTACTTATACTACGAGCAGTACTTC.

This chain joins TRBV6-1 and TRBJ1-6; no firm D call. The CDR3 spans 16 residues. With 1 base removed from V and 6 bases from J, the gap between germline ends came to 13 bases. The germline V gene encodes CDR1 MNHNS and CDR2 SASEGT. The CDR3, as DNA: TGTGCCAGCAGTGAAGAGGGCCTTAGGGCTAATTCACCCCTCCACTTT. It codes for CASSEEGLRANSPLHF.

This clone was seen only once. The chain couples TRBV6-5 to TRBJ1-6; D gene unclear. CDR1 and CDR2 (germline): MNHEY, SVGAGI. Trimming took 5 bases from V and 8 from J, leaving 7 bases between them. The CDR3 length is 12 residues. The DNA of the CDR3 is TGTGCCAGCAGTCAATTATATTCACCCCTCCACTTT. Its protein product is CASSQLYSPLHF.

This sequence joins TRBV6-1 and TRBJ2-2, with 9 positions matching TRBD1. With V trimmed by 6 bases and J by 6 bases, 5 bases remained unmatched. The germline gives CDR1 MNHNS, CDR2 SASEGT. The length of the CDR3 is 14 residues. CDR3 coding DNA: TGTGCCAGCAGATGGGGACAGGGAGCCGGGGAGCTGTTTTTT. This sequence encodes CASRWGQGAGELFF.

CDR3 nucleotides: TGCAGCGTTGGGGGGAATTTAGAGACCCAGTACTTC. As protein: CSVGGNLETQYF. The chain has TRBV29-1 and TRBJ2-5, with D perhaps matching TRBD1 or TRBD2 (5 bases each). Between the trimmed V and J ends, which lost 4 bases and 4 bases, there was a span of 10 bases. The germline gives CDR1 SQVTM, CDR2 ANQGSEA. This CDR3 region has 12 residues. The whole variable domain, remainder taken from reference TRBV29-1 and TRBJ2-5, is SAVISQKPSRDICQRGTSLTIQCQVDSQVTMMFWYRQQPGQSLTLIATANQGSEATYESGFVIDKFPISRPNLTFSTLTVSNMSPEDSSIYLCSVGGNLETQYFGPGTRLLVL.

Comments on this clone: One junction end disagrees with the germline gene, perhaps due to a read error. J is TRBJ2-7 and V is TRBV5-1; D possibly uses TRBD1 or TRBD2 (5 bases each). The germline gives CDR1 SGHRS, CDR2 YFSETQ. This CDR3 has 12 residues. CDR3 nucleotides: TGTGCCAGCAGCTTGGGGGCCTACGAGCAGTACTTC. Translated, it gives CASSLGAYEQYF. Drawing the rest from reference TRBV5-1 and TRBJ2-7, the complete variable domain is KAGVTQTPRYLIKTRGQQVTLSCSPISGHRSVSWYQQTPGQGLQFLFEYFSETQRNKGNFPGRFSGRQFSNSRSEMNVSTLELGDSALYLCASSLGAYEQYFGPGTRLTVT.

The chain carries TRBV2 and TRBJ1-2, with 8 nucleotides matching TRBD1. Trimming cost V 5 bases and J 8 bases; bases outside gene matches: 13. Germline V gene lookup returns CDR1 SNHLY and CDR2 FYNNEI. The CDR3 runs 15 residues. Here the CDR3 DNA reads TGTGCCAGCAGTCGAGCGCGGACAGGGCCTTCGGGCTACACCTTC. It is translated as CASSRARTGPSGYTF.

The chain couples TRBV12-5 to TRBJ1-1; 11 bases line up with TRBD1. The CDR3 spans 14 residues. V shed 7 bases and J 2 bases; nucleotides not matched to a gene: 3. The germline gives CDR1 LGHNT, CDR2 FRNRAP. CDR3 nucleotides: TGTGCTAGTGTCAGGACAGGGGGCAACACTGAAGCTTTCTTT. As protein: CASVRTGGNTEAFF.

The V gene is TRBV28, the J gene TRBJ1-5, with no clear D. Germline loops: CDR1 MDHEN, CDR2 SYDVKM. Trimming took off 5 bases at V and 4 bases at J, with 9 bases between the two ends. CDR3 length: 13 amino acids. DNA for the CDR3: TGTGCCAGCAGTCTACAGACGAATCAGCCCCAGCATTTT. Protein: CASSLQTNQPQHF. Complete variable domain (other parts from reference TRBV28 and TRBJ1-5): DVKVTQSSRYLVKRTGEKVFLECVQDMDHENMFWYRQDPGLGLRLIYFSYDVKMKEKGDIPEGYSVSREKKERFSLILESASTNQTSMYLCASSLQTNQPQHFGDGTRLSIL.

By sample share, this clone is medium-sized. The chain employs TRBV19 and TRBJ1-1; 11 nucleotides agree with TRBD1. The germline V gene has CDR1 LNHDA and CDR2 SQIVND (reference sequence). The CDR3 loop spans 18 amino acids. V lost 5 bases and J lost 5; bases outside the gene matches: 16. The CDR3 region is CASSRGPGQGGKGTEAFF. CDR3 DNA: TGTGCCAGTAGTCGAGGACCGGGACAGGGGGGGAAGGGGACTGAAGCTTTCTTT.

The chain has TRBV29-1 and TRBJ1-1; D is uncertain. V lost 7 bases to trimming and J lost 0 bases, with 6 bases between them. Germline CDR1 and CDR2: SQVTM and ANQGSEA. The CDR3 spans 11 residues. The CDR3 DNA reads as TGCAGCGGGAAGATGAACACTGAAGCTTTCTTT. Residues: CSGKMNTEAFF.

The sample holds one count of this clone. The chain links TRBV19 to TRBJ1-2, with D tentatively TRBD1 (5 bases). Germline V gene data show CDR1 as LNHDA and CDR2 as SQIVND (reference sequence). V lost 3 bases and J 1 base, leaving 12 bases between the germline ends. The length of the CDR3 is 15 residues. The CDR3 sequence: CASSIPGRNNYGYTF. CDR3 sequence (DNA): TGTGCCAGTAGTATTCCGGGACGGAATAACTATGGCTACACCTTC.

This chain connects TRBV5-1 to TRBJ2-1, with 12 bases identical to TRBD1. V lost 4 bases, J lost 0 bases, and 11 bases stayed unmatched. The CDR3 runs 19 residues. Germline V lookup: CDR1 SGHRS, CDR2 YFSETQ. CDR3 in amino acids: CASSTGTGGELSSYNEQFF. In DNA form, the CDR3 reads TGCGCCAGCAGCACAGGGACAGGGGGCGAATTAAGCTCCTACAATGAGCAGTTCTTC. Looking up the rest from reference TRBV5-1 and TRBJ2-1 gives the full variable domain: KAGVTQTPRYLIKTRGQQVTLSCSPISGHRSVSWYQQTPGQGLQFLFEYFSETQRNKGNFPGRFSGRQFSNSRSEMNVSTLELGDSALYLCASSTGTGGELSSYNEQFFGPGTRLTVL.

The chain employs TRBV19 and TRBJ1-2; D perhaps matches TRBD1 (5 bases). Trimming took 3 bases from V and 8 from J, leaving 13 bases between them. The germline V gene has CDR1 LNHDA and CDR2 SQIVND (reference sequence). This CDR3 is built from 13 residues. The CDR3 spells CASSMLGRVGYTF. CDR3 nucleotide sequence: TGTGCCAGTAGTATGCTGGGGCGGGTCGGCTACACCTTC.

This clone has just a few counts. V is TRBV6-5 and J is TRBJ1-2; no reliable D call. The germline CDR1 and CDR2 sequences are MNHEY and SVGAGI. The V end lost 0 bases, the J end lost 7 bases, and 15 bases lay between the germline ends. The CDR3 is made up of 15 amino acids. The CDR3 is CASSYSTGLKGGYTF. For the CDR3, the DNA is TGTGCCAGCAGTTACTCGACCGGGTTGAAAGGTGGCTACACCTTC.

CDR3 DNA sequence: TGTGCCAGCAGCTTATACCGGGACAGGGTAAAGGGTAATTCACCCCTCCACTTT. Translation gives CASSLYRDRVKGNSPLHF. The gene calls are TRBV7-7 and TRBJ1-6; the match to TRBD1 covers 9 bases. The CDR3 extends over 18 amino acids. CDR1 and CDR2 (germline): SSHAT, FNYEAQ (reference sequence). J was trimmed by 6 bases and V by 2 bases; bases with no gene match: 11.

This chain links TRBV5-1 with TRBJ1-2, with no clear D. Trimming stripped 0 bases from V and 3 bases from J, with 12 bases between. The CDR3 is made up of 15 amino acids. The V gene's germline CDR1 is SGHRS and CDR2 YFSETQ. In nucleotides, the CDR3 is TGCGCCAGCAGCTTGGCGGCCGGGCCTTACTATGGCTACACCTTC. Residues: CASSLAAGPYYGYTF.

The V and J genes are TRBV28 and TRBJ1-5; D uncertain. The V gene lost 3 bases and the J gene lost 9 bases, with 9 bases spanning the gap. CDR1 is MDHEN, CDR2 SYDVKM, per germline. This CDR3 spans 12 amino acids. CDR3 in amino acids: CASSFSNRPQHF. The CDR3, as DNA: TGTGCCAGCAGTTTCTCCAACCGGCCCCAGCATTTT.